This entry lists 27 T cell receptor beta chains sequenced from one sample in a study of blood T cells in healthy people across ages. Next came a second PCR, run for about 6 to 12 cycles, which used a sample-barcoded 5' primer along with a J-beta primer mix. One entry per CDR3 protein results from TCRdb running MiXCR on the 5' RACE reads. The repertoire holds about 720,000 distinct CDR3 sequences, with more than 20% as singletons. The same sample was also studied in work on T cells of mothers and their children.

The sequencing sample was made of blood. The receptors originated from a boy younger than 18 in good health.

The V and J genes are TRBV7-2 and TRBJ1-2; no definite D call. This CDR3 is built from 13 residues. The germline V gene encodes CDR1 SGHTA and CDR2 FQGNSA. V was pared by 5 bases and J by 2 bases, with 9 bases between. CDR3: CASSQRQNYGYTF. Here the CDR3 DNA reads TGTGCCAGCAGCCAAAGGCAGAACTATGGCTACACCTTC.

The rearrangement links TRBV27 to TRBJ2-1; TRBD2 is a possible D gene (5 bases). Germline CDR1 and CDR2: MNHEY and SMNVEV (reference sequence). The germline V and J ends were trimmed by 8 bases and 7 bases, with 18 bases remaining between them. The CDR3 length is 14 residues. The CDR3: CASGSDSALNEQFF. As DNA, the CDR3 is TGTGCCAGCGGGTCGGACTCCGCATTGAATGAGCAGTTCTTC.

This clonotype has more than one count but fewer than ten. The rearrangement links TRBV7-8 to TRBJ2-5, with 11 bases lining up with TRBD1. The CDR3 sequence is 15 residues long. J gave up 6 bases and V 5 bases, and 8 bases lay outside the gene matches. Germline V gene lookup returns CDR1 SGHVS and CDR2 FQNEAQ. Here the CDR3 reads CASSPGQGASKTQYF. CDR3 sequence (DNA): TGTGCCAGCAGCCCAGGACAGGGGGCATCTAAGACCCAGTACTTC. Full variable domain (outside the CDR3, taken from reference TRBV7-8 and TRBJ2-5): GAGVSQSPRYKVAKRGQDVALRCDPISGHVSLFWYQQALGQGPEFLTYFQNEAQLDKSGLPSDRFFAERPEGSVSTLKIQRTQQEDSAVYLCASSPGQGASKTQYFGPGTRLLVL.

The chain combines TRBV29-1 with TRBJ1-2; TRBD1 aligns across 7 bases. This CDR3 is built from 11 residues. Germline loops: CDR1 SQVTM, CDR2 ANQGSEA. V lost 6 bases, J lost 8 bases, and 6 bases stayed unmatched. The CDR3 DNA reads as TGCAGCGTCGTAGGGGGCGGCGGCTACACCTTC. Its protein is CSVVGGGGYTF.

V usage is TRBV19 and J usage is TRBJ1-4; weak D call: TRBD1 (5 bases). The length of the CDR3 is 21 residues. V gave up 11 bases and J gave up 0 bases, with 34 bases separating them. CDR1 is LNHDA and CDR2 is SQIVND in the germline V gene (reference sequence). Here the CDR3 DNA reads TGTGCCTACCGCCGCCTCCGCCTGCATAGGGGATATACCGCAACTAATGAAAAACTGTTTTTT. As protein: CAYRRLRLHRGYTATNEKLFF.

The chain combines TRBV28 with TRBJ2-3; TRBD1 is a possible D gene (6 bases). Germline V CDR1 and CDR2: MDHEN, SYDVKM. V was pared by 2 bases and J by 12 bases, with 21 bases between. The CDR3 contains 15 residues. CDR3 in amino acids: CASSLGQRATGTQYF. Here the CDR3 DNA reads TGTGCCAGCAGTTTAGGACAGAGAGCCACAGGTACACAGTATTTT.

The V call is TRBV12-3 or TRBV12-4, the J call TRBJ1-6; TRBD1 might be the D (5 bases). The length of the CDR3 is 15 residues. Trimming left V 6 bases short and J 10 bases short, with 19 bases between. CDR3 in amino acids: CASSPSDRLSSPLHF. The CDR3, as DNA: TGTGCCAGCAGCCCTTCCGACAGATTATCCTCACCCCTCCACTTT.

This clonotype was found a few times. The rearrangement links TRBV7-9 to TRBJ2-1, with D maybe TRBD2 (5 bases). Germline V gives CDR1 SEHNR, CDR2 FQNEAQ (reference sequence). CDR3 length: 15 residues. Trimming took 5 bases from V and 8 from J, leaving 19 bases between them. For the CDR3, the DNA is TGTGCCAGCAGCGGCATTCGGGGAAAGAGGTATGAGCAGTTCTTC. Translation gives CASSGIRGKRYEQFF.

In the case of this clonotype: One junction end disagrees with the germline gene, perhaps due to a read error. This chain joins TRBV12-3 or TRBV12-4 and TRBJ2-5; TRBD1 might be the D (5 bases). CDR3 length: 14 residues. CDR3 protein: CASSLLSGKETQYF. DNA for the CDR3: TGCGCCAGCAGTTTACTTTCAGGGAAAGAGACCCAGTACTTC.

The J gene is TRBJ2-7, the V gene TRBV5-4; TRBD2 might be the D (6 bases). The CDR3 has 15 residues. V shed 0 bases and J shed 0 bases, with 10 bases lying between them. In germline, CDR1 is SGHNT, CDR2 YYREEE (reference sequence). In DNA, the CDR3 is TGTGCCAGCAGCTTGGAGGGACTTCGCTCCTACGAGCAGTACTTC. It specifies CASSLEGLRSYEQYF. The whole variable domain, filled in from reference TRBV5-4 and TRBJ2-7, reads ETGVTQSPTHLIKTRGQQVTLRCSSQSGHNTVSWYQQALGQGPQFIFQYYREEENGRGNFPPRFSGLQFPNYSSELNVNALELDDSALYLCASSLEGLRSYEQYFGPGTRLTVT.

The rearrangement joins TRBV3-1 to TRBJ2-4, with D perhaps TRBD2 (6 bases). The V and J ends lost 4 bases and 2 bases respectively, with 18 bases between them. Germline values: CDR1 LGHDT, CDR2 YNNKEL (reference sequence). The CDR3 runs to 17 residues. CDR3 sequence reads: CASSRGDLLLSKNIQYF. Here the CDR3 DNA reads TGTGCCAGCAGCCGGGGGGATCTTCTACTTTCCAAAAACATTCAGTACTTC.

This CDR3 is CASSVGPGEGTGELFF. CDR3 in DNA: TGTGCCAGCAGTGTAGGTCCAGGGGAAGGCACCGGGGAGCTGTTTTTT. The chain is built from TRBV6-1 and TRBJ2-2, with D maybe TRBD1 (6 bases). The V gene's germline CDR1 is MNHNS and CDR2 SASEGT. This CDR3 has 16 amino acids. Trimming left V 4 bases short and J 4 bases short, with 16 bases between.

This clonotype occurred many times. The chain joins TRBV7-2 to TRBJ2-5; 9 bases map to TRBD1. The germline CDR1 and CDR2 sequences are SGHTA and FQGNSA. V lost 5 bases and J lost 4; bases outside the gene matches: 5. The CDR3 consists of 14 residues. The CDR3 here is CASSPDRGTETQYF. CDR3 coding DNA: TGTGCCAGCAGCCCCGACAGGGGGACAGAGACCCAGTACTTC.

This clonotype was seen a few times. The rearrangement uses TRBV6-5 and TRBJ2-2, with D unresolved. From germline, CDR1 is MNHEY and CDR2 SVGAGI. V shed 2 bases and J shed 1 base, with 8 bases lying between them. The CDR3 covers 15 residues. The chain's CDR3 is CASSYDTENTGELFF. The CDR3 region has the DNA TGTGCCAGCAGTTACGACACCGAGAACACCGGGGAGCTGTTTTTT.

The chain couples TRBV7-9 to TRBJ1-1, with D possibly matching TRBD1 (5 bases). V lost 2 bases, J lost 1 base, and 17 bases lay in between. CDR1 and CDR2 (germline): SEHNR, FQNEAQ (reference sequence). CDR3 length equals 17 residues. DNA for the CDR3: TGTGCCAGCAGCTTACCTAGGGGAATGACAGCGAACACTGAAGCTTTCTTT. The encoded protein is CASSLPRGMTANTEAFF.

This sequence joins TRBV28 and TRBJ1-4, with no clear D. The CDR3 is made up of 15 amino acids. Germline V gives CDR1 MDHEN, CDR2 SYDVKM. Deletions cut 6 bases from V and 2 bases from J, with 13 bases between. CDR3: CASRYPGPTNEKLFF. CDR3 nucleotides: TGTGCCAGCAGGTACCCCGGGCCTACTAATGAAAAACTGTTTTTT.

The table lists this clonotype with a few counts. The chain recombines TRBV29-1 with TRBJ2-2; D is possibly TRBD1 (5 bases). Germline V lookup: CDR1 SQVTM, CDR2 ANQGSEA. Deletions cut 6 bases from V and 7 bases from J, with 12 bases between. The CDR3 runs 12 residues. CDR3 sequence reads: CSVQGFYGELFF. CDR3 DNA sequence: TGCAGCGTCCAGGGTTTTTACGGGGAGCTGTTTTTT.

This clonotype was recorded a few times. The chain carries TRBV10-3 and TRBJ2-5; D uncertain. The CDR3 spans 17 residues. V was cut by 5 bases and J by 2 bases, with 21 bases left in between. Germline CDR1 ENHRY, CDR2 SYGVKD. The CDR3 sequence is CAISQTARARSQETQYF. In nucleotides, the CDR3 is TGTGCCATCAGTCAAACCGCAAGGGCCCGTAGTCAAGAGACCCAGTACTTC.

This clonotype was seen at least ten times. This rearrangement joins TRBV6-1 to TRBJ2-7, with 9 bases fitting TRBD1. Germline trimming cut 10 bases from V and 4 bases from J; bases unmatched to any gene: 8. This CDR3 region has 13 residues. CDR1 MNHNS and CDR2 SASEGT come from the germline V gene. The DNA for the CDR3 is TGTGCCACCACAGGACAGGGGAGGTACGAGCAGTACTTC. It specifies CATTGQGRYEQYF.

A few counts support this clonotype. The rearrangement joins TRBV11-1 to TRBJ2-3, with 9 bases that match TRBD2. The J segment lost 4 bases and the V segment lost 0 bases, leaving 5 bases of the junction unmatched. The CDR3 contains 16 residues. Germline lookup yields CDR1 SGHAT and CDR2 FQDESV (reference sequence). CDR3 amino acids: CASSLAASGKSDTQYF. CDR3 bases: TGTGCCAGCAGCTTAGCGGCTAGCGGGAAATCAGATACGCAGTATTTT. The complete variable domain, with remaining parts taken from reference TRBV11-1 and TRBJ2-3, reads EAEVAQSPRYKITEKSQAVAFWCDPISGHATLYWYRQILGQGPELLVQFQDESVVDDSQLPKDRFSAERLKGVDSTLKIQPAELGDSAMYLCASSLAASGKSDTQYFGPGTRLTVL.

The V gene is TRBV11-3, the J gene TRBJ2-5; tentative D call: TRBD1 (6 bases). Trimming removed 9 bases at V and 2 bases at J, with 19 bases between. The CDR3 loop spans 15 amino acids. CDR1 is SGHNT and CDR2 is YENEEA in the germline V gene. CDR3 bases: TGTGCCAGTAGCCCCGGGACACTTAAACAAGAGACCCAGTACTTC. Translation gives CASSPGTLKQETQYF.

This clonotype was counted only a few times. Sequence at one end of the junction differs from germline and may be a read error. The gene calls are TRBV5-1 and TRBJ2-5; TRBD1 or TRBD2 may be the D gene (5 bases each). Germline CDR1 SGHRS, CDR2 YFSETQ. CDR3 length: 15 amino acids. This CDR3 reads CASSSDSVNYNERFF. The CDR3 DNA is TGCGCCAGCAGCTCCGACAGCGTCAACTACAATGAGCGGTTCTTC.

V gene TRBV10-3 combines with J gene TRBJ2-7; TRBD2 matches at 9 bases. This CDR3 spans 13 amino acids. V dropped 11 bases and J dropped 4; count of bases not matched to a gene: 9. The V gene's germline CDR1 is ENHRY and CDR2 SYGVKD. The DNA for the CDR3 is TGTGCCTTGTCCAGCGGGGGGTCGTACGAGCAGTACTTC. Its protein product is CALSSGGSYEQYF.

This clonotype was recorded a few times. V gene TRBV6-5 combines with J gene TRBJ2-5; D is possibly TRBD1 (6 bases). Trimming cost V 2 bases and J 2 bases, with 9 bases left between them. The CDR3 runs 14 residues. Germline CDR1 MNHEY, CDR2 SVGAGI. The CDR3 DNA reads TGTGCCAGCAGTTACGGGACACTGCAAGAGACCCAGTACTTC. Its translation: CASSYGTLQETQYF.

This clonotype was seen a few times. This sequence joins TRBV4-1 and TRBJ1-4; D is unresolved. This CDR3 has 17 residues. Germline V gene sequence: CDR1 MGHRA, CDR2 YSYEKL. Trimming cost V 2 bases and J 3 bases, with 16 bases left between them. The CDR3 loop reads CASSQTPTRVANEKLFF. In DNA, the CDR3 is TGCGCCAGCAGCCAAACCCCGACACGGGTAGCTAATGAAAAACTGTTTTTT.

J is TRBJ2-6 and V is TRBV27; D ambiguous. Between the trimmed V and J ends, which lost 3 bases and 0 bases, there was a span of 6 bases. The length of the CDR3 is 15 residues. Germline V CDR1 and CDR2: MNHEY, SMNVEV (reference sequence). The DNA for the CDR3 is TGTGCCAGCAGTTTCTGGAACTCTGGGGCCAACGTCCTGACTTTC. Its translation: CASSFWNSGANVLTF.

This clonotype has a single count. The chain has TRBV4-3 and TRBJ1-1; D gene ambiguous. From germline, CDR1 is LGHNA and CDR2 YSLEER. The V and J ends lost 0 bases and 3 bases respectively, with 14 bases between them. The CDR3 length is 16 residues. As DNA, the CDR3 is TGCGCCAGCAGCCAAGAAGAGAACCCTGGATACACTGAAGCTTTCTTT. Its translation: CASSQEENPGYTEAFF.